These T cell receptor beta chains were read from a single sample in a study of cytomegalovirus exposure and HLA in healthy donors. Measured with immunoSEQ multiplex PCR; TCRdb has only the in-frame clones, and not every one. The sample has over 200,000 clones; around 87% are singletons. Source material: PBMCs. These receptors were collected from a woman aged 18-29 years in good health and CMV-seropositive. The CDR3 runs from the conserved cysteine through the conserved F or W. D genes are given only for firm matches. Some rows have no size entry. The others give once, few or many, or a class for an expanded clone.

TGTGCCAGCAGCTTGGGAGGACAGGGGATAAAGTACTTC,CASSLGGQGIKYF,TRBV7-6,NA,TRBJ2-7,TRBD1
TGTGCCAGTTTACCGAGCCGGCGGGGGAACACTGAAGCTTTCTTT,CASLPSRRGNTEAFF,TRBV11-2,NA,TRBJ1-1,NA
TGTGCCAGCAGTTTATGGTACTCTACTAGCGGGAGAAACACCGGGGAGCTGTTTTTT,CASSLWYSTSGRNTGELFF,TRBV28,NA,TRBJ2-2,TRBD2
TGTGCCAGCAGCATAGGGACTAGCGGGCGGTACAATGAGCAGTTCTTC,CASSIGTSGRYNEQFF,TRBV9,NA,TRBJ2-1,TRBD2
TGTGCCAGCAGCTTACCCCGGACAGGGGTAACCTACAATGAGCAGTTCTTC,CASSLPRTGVTYNEQFF,TRBV7-6,NA,TRBJ2-1,TRBD1
TGTGCCAGCAGTTCTAGGCAGCAAGAGACCCAGTACTTC,CASSSRQQETQYF,TRBV28,NA,TRBJ2-5,NA
TGTGCCAGCATATCTCAGGGGGCCGCGAACACTGAAGCTTTCTTT,CASISQGAANTEAFF,TRBV28,NA,TRBJ1-1,TRBD1
TGTGCCCTTCATGGAGCCCTTTACGAGCAGTACTTC,CALHGALYEQYF,TRBV30,NA,TRBJ2-7,NA
TGCAGCGTTGTCCTAGGAGGGAGGGGCGGGGAGCTGTTTTTT,CSVVLGGRGGELFF,TRBV29-1,NA,TRBJ2-2,TRBD2
TGTGCCAGCAGCCCCTTCAGAGCGACCTCCTACGAGCAGTACTTC,CASSPFRATSYEQYF,TRBV9,once,TRBJ2-7,NA
TGTGCCAGCAGGGGGGGAGGTGGGAACACTGAAGCTTTCTTT,CASRGGGGNTEAFF,TRBV2,NA,TRBJ1-1,NA
TGTGCCAGCAGCTTATGGGGCGTAAATGAGCAGTTCTTC,CASSLWGVNEQFF,TRBV7-2,NA,TRBJ2-1,NA
TGCGCCAGCAGTCAATCTACGGGGGAAGGGTACAATCAGCCCCAGCATTTT,CASSQSTGEGYNQPQHF,TRBV23-1,NA,TRBJ1-5,NA
TGTGCTAGCAGCTTACAAAACGGGAGAGGGGAGACCCAGTACTTC,CASSLQNGRGETQYF,TRBV7-7,once,TRBJ2-5,NA
TGTGCCAGCAGTCCAACCATACTAGCGGGAGCCTTCTACGAGCAGTACTTC,CASSPTILAGAFYEQYF,TRBV27,NA,TRBJ2-7,TRBD2
TGCAGCGCCGAAACAGGGTGGGACTATGGCTACACCTTC,CSAETGWDYGYTF,TRBV29-1,few,TRBJ1-2,NA
TGTGCCAGCACCGGACAGGGAAGAAAAACTGAAGCTTTCTTT,CASTGQGRKTEAFF,TRBV6-5,NA,TRBJ1-1,TRBD1
TGCAGCGTTGCTGGGGGGGCTGGTGAAGCTTTCTTT,CSVAGGAGEAFF,TRBV29-1,NA,TRBJ1-1,NA
TGTGCCAGCAGCGTGACCGATTTTTTAGCGGGAGGGCCAAGCTCCTACAATGAGCAGTTCTTC,CASSVTDFLAGGPSSYNEQFF,TRBV9,NA,TRBJ2-1,TRBD2
TGTGCCAGCAGCCGAGACAGCACCGGGGAGCTGTTTTTT,CASSRDSTGELFF,TRBV7-3,once,TRBJ2-2,NA
TGCGCCAGCAGCTCGACCGGGACAGGGAGGGAAAAACTGTTTTTT,CASSSTGTGREKLFF,TRBV5-1,NA,TRBJ1-4,TRBD1
TGTGCCAGCAGTGTTAATCCGGGACAGGGTGAGACCCAGTACTTC,CASSVNPGQGETQYF,TRBV6-1,NA,TRBJ2-5,TRBD1
TGTGCCTGGAGCCCGACAGGGGGTTGGACTGAAGCTTTCTTT,CAWSPTGGWTEAFF,TRBV30,NA,TRBJ1-1,TRBD1
TGTGCCATCAGTGCCCGAGATCAGCCCCAGCATTTT,CAISARDQPQHF,TRBV10-3,NA,TRBJ1-5,NA
TGTGCCACCAGCAGCATCAGGGTTCACGGTGGAAACACCATATATTTT,CATSSIRVHGGNTIYF,TRBV15,NA,TRBJ1-3,NA
TGTGCCAGCAGTTTGGGGAGGAACACTGAAGCTTTCTTT,CASSLGRNTEAFF,TRBV28,few,TRBJ1-1,NA
TGCGCCAGCAGCTTGGCCGTAGAGGGCACAAATGAGCAGTTCTTC,CASSLAVEGTNEQFF,TRBV5-1,NA,TRBJ2-1,NA
TGTGCCAGCAGCCAAGAAACGGGCACAGATACGCAGTATTTT,CASSQETGTDTQYF,TRBV4-2,NA,TRBJ2-3,NA
TGTGCCTGGAGTGTAAGGGGACAATCGCTTTCCTACGAGCAGTACTTC,CAWSVRGQSLSYEQYF,TRBV30,NA,TRBJ2-7,NA
TGTGCCAGTAGTAGGGACAGGGGGTCCTCCTACGAGCAGTACTTC,CASSRDRGSSYEQYF,TRBV19,NA,TRBJ2-7,TRBD1
TGTGCCAGTAAGGGGGCTAGCTCCTACAATGAGCAGTTCTTC,CASKGASSYNEQFF,TRBV19,once,TRBJ2-1,TRBD1
TGTGCCAGCGGGGGGACTAGCGGGAGGGGCAATGAGCAGTTCTTC,CASGGTSGRGNEQFF,TRBV6-1,NA,TRBJ2-1,TRBD2
TGTGCCAGCAGCAGGTCTACAGGTCTTAACACTGAAGCTTTCTTT,CASSRSTGLNTEAFF,TRBV4-2,NA,TRBJ1-1,NA
TGTGCCAGCAGCACCTCCGACAGGCCTCTCTATGGCTACACCTTC,CASSTSDRPLYGYTF,TRBV7-9,once,TRBJ1-2,NA
TGCGCCAGCAGCCAAAGCTGGACTAGCGGGGCTATATCCTACAATGAGCAGTTCTTC,CASSQSWTSGAISYNEQFF,TRBV4-1,NA,TRBJ2-1,TRBD2
TGCGCCAGCAGCCAAGGGAGCTTGGGACAGCTCTACGAGCAGTACTTC,CASSQGSLGQLYEQYF,TRBV4-1,NA,TRBJ2-7,TRBD1
TGTGCCAGTAGTATAGGGACAGGGGGACGGTACACTGAAGCTTTCTTT,CASSIGTGGRYTEAFF,TRBV19,NA,TRBJ1-1,TRBD1
TGTGCCAGCAGTTTACGTTCCCCACGGACTGAAGCTTTCTTT,CASSLRSPRTEAFF,TRBV28,once,TRBJ1-1,NA
TGTGCCTGGCGTAGACAGGGGGACACTGAAGCTTTCTTT,CAWRRQGDTEAFF,TRBV30,NA,TRBJ1-1,TRBD1
TGTGCCAGCAGTCGCGACCCAGGGGAATGGGAGACCCAGTACTTC,CASSRDPGEWETQYF,TRBV27,NA,TRBJ2-5,NA
TGTGCCAGCAGTCCGGGACTAGGGAATGAGCAGTTCTTC,CASSPGLGNEQFF,TRBV27,few,TRBJ2-1,TRBD2
TGTGCCACGTTCGACCCAGACTCGGGACAACGAGAAAAACTGTTTTTT,CATFDPDSGQREKLFF,TRBV10-3,NA,TRBJ1-4,NA
TGCAGTGCTAGAGATCGGAGCCATGAGTTCTTC,CSARDRSHEFF,TRBV20-1,once,TRBJ2-1,NA
TGCGCCAGCAGTGACCTAACAGGACAGGGGAACACTGAAGCTTTCTTT,CASSDLTGQGNTEAFF,TRBV10-1,NA,TRBJ1-1,TRBD1
TGCAGCGTTGTCAGGGAGGGAAAACTGTTTTTT,CSVVREGKLFF,TRBV29-1,NA,TRBJ1-4,NA
TGTGCCAGCAGTTTGCGAGGGCCTGGAAACACCATATATTTT,CASSLRGPGNTIYF,TRBV27,NA,TRBJ1-3,NA
TGCGCCAGCAGCCAAGCTGTATTAGGGGGGGGGCCTCGGGAGACCCAGTACTTC,CASSQAVLGGGPRETQYF,TRBV4-1,NA,TRBJ2-5,NA
TGTGCCAGCAGTGCCACGGGCTCTGGAAACACCATATATTTT,CASSATGSGNTIYF,TRBV27,NA,TRBJ1-3,NA